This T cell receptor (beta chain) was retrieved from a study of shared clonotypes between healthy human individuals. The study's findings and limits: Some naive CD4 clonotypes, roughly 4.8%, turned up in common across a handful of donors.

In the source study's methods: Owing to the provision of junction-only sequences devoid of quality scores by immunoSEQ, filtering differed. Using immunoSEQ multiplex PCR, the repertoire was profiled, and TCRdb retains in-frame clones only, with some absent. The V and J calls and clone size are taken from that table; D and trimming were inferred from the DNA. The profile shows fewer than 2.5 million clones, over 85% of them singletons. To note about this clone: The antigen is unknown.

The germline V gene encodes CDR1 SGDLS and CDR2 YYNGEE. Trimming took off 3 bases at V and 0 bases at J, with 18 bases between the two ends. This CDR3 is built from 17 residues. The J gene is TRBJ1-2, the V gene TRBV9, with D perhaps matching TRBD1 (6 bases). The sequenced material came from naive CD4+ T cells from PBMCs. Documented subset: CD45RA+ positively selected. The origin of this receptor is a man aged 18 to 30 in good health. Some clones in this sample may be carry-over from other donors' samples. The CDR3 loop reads CASSAEGGTNPNYGYTF. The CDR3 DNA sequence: TGTGCCAGCAGCGCTGAAGGGGGGACGAACCCTAACTATGGCTACACCTTC.